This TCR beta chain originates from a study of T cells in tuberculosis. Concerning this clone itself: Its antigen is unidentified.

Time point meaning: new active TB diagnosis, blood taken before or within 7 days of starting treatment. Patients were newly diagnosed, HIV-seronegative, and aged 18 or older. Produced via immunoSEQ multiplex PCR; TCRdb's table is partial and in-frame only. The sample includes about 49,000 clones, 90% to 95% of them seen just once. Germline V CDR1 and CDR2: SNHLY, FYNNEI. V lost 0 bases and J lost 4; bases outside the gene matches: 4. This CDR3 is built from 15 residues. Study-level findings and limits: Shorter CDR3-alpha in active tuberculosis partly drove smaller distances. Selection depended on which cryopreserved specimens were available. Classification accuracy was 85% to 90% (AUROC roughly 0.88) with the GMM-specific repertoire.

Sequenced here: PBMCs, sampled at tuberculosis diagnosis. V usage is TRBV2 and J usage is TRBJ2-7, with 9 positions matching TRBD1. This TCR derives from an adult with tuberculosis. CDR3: CASSEAGQGVYEQYF. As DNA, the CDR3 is TGTGCCAGCAGTGAAGCGGGACAGGGCGTATACGAGCAGTACTTC.